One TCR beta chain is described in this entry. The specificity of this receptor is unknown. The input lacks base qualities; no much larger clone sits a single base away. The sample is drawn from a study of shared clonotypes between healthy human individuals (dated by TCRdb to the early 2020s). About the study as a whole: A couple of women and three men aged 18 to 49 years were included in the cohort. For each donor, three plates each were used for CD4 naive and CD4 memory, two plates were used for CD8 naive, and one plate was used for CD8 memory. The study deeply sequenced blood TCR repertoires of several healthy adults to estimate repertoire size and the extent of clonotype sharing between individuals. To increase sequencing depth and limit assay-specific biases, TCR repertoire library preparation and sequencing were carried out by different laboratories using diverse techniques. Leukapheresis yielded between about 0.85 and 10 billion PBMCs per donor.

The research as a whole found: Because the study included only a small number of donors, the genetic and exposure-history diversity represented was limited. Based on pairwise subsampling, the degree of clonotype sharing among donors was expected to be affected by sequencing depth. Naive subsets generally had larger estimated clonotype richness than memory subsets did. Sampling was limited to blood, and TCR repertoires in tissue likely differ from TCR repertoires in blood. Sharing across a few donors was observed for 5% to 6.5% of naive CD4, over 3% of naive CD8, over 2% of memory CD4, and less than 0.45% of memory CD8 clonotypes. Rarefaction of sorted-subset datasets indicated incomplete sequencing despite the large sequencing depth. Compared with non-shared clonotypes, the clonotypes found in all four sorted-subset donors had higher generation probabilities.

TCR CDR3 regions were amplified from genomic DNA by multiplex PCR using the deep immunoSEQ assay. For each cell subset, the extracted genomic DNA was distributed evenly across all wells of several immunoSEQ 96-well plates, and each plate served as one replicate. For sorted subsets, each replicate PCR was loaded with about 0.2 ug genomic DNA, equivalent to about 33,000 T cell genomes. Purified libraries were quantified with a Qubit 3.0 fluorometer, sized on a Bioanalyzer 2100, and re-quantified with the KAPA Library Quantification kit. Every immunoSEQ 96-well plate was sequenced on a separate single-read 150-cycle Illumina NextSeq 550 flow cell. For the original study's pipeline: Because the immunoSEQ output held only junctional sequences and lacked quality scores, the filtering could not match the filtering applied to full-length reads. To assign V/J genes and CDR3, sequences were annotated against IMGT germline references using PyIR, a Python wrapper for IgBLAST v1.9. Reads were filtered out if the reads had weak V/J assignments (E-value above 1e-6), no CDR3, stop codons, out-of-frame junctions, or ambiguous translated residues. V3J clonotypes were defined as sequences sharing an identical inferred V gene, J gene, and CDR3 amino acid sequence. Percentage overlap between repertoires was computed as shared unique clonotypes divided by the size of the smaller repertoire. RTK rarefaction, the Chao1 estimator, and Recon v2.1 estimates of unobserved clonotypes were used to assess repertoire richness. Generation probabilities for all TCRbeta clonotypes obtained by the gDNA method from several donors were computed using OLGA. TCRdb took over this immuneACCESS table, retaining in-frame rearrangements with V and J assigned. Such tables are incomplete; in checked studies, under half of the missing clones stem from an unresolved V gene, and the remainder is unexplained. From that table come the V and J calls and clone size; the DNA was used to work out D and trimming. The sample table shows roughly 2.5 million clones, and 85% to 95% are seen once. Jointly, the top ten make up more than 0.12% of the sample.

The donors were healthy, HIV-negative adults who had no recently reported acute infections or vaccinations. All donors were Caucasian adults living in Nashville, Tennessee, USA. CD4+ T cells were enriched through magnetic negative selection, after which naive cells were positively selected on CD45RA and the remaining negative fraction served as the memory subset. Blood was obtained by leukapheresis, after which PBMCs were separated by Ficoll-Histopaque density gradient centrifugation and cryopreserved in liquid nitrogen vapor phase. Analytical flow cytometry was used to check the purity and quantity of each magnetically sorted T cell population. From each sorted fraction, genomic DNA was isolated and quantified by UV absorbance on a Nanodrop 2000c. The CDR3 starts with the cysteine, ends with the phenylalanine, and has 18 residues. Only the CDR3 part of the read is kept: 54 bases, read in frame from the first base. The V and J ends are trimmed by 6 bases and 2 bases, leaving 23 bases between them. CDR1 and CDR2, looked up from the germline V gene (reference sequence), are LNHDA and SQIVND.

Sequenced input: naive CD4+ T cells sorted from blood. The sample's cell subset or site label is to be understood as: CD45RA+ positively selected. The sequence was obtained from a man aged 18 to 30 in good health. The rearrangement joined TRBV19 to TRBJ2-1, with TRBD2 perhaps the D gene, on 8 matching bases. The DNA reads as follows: TGTGCCAGTAGGACAGGGATACGGGCGGGAGGACCCTACAATGAGCAGTTCTTC. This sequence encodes CASRTGIRAGGPYNEQFF.